The present TCR beta chain was sequenced within a study of OX40 agonist ivuxolimab in advanced cancers. Study summary: The dose-escalation cohort was about 86% male, with a mean age of 60 years, ranging roughly 20 to 90. Findings and caveats of the study: Both CD4+ and CD8+ T cell populations in blood had undergone clonal expansion by week 6 at 0.1 to 3.0 mg/kg.

Comments on this clone: Its antigen remains unidentified.

Patients had blood sampled at baseline and again on cycle 4 day 1 and cycle 7 day 1. Repertoires were generated with immunoSEQ multiplex PCR, while TCRdb's copy carries only in-frame clones and drops some. The table has around 72,000 clones, 86% seen once. Material: CD4+ or CD8+ T cells sorted from blood, obtained in a trial of the OX40 agonist ivuxolimab. The TCR was taken from an adult with an advanced solid tumor such as melanoma, head and neck, liver or kidney cancer.

The CDR3 loop is CASSDGRLAYEQYF. CDR3 DNA: TGTGCCAGTTCCGACGGACGCCTAGCCTACGAGCAGTACTTC. The chain joins TRBV14 to TRBJ2-7, with unresolved D. The CDR3 loop spans 14 amino acids. V dropped 9 bases and J dropped 2 bases, with 17 bases sitting between them. CDR1 is SGHDN, CDR2 FVKESK, per germline.